This T cell receptor beta chain was captured by sequencing in a study of control samples from healthy donors and cancer patients. The protocol was immunoSEQ multiplex PCR, while the TCRdb copy is restricted to in-frame clones and leaves out a portion. The sample lists about 160,000 clones, about 90% occurring once. V was pared by 0 bases and J by 2 bases, with 10 bases between. The CDR3 covers 15 residues. The germline CDR1 and CDR2 sequences are SGHDN and FVKESK. The V and J genes are TRBV14 and TRBJ1-1; tentative D call: TRBD1 (5 bases). The sequence was obtained from a man aged 25-40 years in good health. The sequencing sample was made of blood. The CDR3 region has the DNA TGTGCCAGCAGCCAAGAGTACAGGAGTAACACTGAAGCTTTCTTT. It translates to CASSQEYRSNTEAFF.